This T cell receptor beta chain appears in the sequencing data of a study of PD-L1 blockade in urothelial cancer. The time point here: peripheral blood 6 weeks after treatment start. TCRdb's copy holds only in-frame clones and misses some; the assay was immunoSEQ multiplex PCR. Found here are tens of thousands of clones, over 60% of them singletons; the top ten hold 3% to 4%. CDR1 and CDR2 from the germline V gene are SGDLS and YYNGEE. The CDR3 is 14 amino acids. The J segment lost 2 bases and the V segment lost 7 bases, leaving 6 bases of the junction unmatched. This sequence originates from a man in his 70s with urothelial cancer. The sample here was PBMCs, taken around atezolizumab (anti-PD-L1) treatment. The genes are TRBV9 and TRBJ2-1, with 7 bases lining up with TRBD1. The CDR3 region has the DNA TGTGCCAGCGCCGGGACAGAAACCTACAATGAGCAGTTCTTC. Protein product: CASAGTETYNEQFF.